This record looks at one TCR beta chain sequence and its context. The record originates from a study of CD8+ T cells in alopecia areata. Sample treatment: oral pan-JAK inhibitor, 5-10 mg twice daily. CDR1 is SGHRS, CDR2 YFSETQ, per germline. V shed 3 bases and J 0 bases; nucleotides not matched to a gene: 11. CDR3 size: 18 residues. Once RNA had been extracted, it was reverse transcribed into cDNA to act as the sequencing template. Data came from immunoSEQ multiplex PCR; TCRdb stores just in-frame clones and leaves some out. The table shows 200,000 to 250,000 clones, with roughly three fifths occurring only once.

The specimen was CD4+ T cells sorted from blood, collected at week 44, from a patient treated with tofacitinib. The genes are TRBV5-1 and TRBJ2-3, with 9 bases matching TRBD1. The source of this sequence is a human donor with alopecia areata. DNA of the CDR3: TGCGCCAGCAGCTCCCCCGGGCGGGGACAGGGAAGCACAGATACGCAGTATTTT. It is translated as CASSSPGRGQGSTDTQYF.